The subject of this entry is one T cell receptor (beta chain). Per germline, CDR1 LNHDA and CDR2 SQIVND (reference sequence). Trimming at V came to 5 bases and at J to 3 bases, leaving 7 bases not matched to a gene. The CDR3 runs 16 residues. These data originate in a study of blood T cell repertoires in COVID-19. TCRdb's copy holds only in-frame clones and misses some; the assay was immunoSEQ multiplex PCR. The sample comprises 200,000 to 250,000 clones, about 90% of which are singletons, and about 2.5% rests with the top ten. This receptor was identified in a woman in her sixties or seventies with acute or convalescent COVID-19. The chain has TRBV19 and TRBJ1-4, with 9 bases that match TRBD1. The sample consisted of peripheral blood. CDR3 amino acids: CASSADRGTANEKLFF. CDR3 sequence (DNA): TGTGCCAGTAGTGCTGACAGGGGGACGGCTAATGAAAAACTGTTTTTT.